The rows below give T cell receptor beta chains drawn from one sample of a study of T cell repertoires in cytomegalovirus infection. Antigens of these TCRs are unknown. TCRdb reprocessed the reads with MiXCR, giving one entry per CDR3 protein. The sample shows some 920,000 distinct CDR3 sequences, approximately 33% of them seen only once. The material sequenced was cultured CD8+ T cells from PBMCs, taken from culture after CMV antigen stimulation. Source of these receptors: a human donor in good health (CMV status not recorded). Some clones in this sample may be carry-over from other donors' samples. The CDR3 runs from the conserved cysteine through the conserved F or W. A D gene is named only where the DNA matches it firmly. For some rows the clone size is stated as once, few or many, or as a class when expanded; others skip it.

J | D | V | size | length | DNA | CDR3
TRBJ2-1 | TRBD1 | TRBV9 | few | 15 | TGTGCCAGCACGGGTCATAAGGGGGCCAGGGCGGAGCAGTTCTTC | CASTGHKGARAEQFF
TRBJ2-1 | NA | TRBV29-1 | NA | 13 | TGCAGCGTCAGGGTGCCGTCTGGCAATGAGCAGTTCTTC | CSVRVPSGNEQFF
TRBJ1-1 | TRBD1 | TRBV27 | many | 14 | TGTGCCAGCAGTTCGGGACAGGGGTTCACTGAAGCTTTCTTT | CASSSGQGFTEAFF
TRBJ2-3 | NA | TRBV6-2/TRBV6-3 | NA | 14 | TGTGCCAGCACCCGACGGGGGGCCACAGATACGCAGTATTTT | CASTRRGATDTQYF
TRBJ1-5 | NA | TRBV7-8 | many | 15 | TGTGCCAGCAGCTCTACCGGACACAGCAATCAGCCCCAGCATTTT | CASSSTGHSNQPQHF
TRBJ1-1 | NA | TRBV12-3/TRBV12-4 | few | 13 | TGTGCCAGCAGTCACAGCACGAACACTGAAGCTTTCTTT | CASSHSTNTEAFF
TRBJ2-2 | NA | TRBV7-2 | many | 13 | TGTGCCAGCAATCCTACCAGTCTATCGGAGCTGTTTTTT | CASNPTSLSELFF
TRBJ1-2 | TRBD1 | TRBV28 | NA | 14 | TGTGCCAGCAGTTGGGACAGGGGGCGCGTTGGCTACACCTTC | CASSWDRGRVGYTF
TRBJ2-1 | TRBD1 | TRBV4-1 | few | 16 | TGCGCCAGCAGCCAAGGGGACAGGGGCGTGGGCAATGAGCAGTTCTTC | CASSQGDRGVGNEQFF
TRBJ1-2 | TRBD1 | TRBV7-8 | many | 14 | TGTGCCAGCAGCTTAGCGGAGACAGGGTATGGCTACACCTTC | CASSLAETGYGYTF
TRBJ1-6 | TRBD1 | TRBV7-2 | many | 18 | TGTGCCAGCAGCTTAGTGTTGGCGGGACAGGGGCCCAATTCACCCCTCCACTTT | CASSLVLAGQGPNSPLHF
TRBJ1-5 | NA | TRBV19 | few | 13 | TGTGCCAGTAGTATAGGGATCTATCAGCCCCAGCATTTT | CASSIGIYQPQHF
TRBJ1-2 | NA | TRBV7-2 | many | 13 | TGTGCCAGCAGAGACGGATCAAACTATGGCTACACCTTC | CASRDGSNYGYTF
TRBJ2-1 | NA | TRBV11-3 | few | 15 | TGTGCCAGCAGCTTAGATATGTCCTCTGACAATGAGCAGTTCTTC | CASSLDMSSDNEQFF
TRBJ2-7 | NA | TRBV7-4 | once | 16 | TGTGCCAACAGCTTATCCGGGACGGTCTCCTCCTACGAGCAGTACTTC | CANSLSGTVSSYEQYF
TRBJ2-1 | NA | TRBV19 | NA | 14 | TGTGCCAGTAGTCCACAAGGACATCCCAATGAGCAGTTCTTC | CASSPQGHPNEQFF
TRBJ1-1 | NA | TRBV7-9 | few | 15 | TGTGCCAGCAGCCCGGAAAAGGGACTGTTCACTGAAGCTTTCTTT | CASSPEKGLFTEAFF
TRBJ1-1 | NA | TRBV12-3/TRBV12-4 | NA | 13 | TGTGCCAGCATCCCGGACACGTACACTGAAGCTTTCTTT | CASIPDTYTEAFF
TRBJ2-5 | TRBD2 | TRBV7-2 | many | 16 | TGTGCCAGCCAGCTACTAGCGGGGGGGCCGGAAGAGACCCAGTACTTC | CASQLLAGGPEETQYF
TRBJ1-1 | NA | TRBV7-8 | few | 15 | TGTGCCAGCAGCCCCATGATAGGGATGAACACTGAAGCTTTCTTT | CASSPMIGMNTEAFF
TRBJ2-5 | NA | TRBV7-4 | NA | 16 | TGTGCCAGCAGCTCCACATCCGGGACCTTACAAGAGACCCAGTACTTC | CASSSTSGTLQETQYF
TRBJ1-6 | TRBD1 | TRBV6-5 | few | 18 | TGTGCCAGCAGTTACTCCCGGTTTGGAGGGGGCATAAGTTCACCCCTCCACTTT | CASSYSRFGGGISSPLHF
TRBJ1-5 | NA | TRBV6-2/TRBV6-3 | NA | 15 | TGTGCCAGCAGTTACTCGTACAGCTACAATCAGCCCCAGCATTTT | CASSYSYSYNQPQHF
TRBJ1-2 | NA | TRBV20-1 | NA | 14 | TGCAGTGCTAGTGGGGAGGAGATTAACTATGGCTACACCTTC | CSASGEEINYGYTF
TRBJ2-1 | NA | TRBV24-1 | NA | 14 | TGTGCCACCAGTGATTTGGGAGGTTACAATGAGCAGTTCTTC | CATSDLGGYNEQFF
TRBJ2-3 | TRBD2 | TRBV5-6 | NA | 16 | TGTGCCAGCAGCTGGGACCTTAGCGGGGGCACAGATACGCAGTATTTT | CASSWDLSGGTDTQYF
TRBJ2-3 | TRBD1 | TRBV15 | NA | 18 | TGTGCCACCAGCAGGAAGAGACAGGGGGCTAAGAGCACAGATACGCAGTATTTT | CATSRKRQGAKSTDTQYF